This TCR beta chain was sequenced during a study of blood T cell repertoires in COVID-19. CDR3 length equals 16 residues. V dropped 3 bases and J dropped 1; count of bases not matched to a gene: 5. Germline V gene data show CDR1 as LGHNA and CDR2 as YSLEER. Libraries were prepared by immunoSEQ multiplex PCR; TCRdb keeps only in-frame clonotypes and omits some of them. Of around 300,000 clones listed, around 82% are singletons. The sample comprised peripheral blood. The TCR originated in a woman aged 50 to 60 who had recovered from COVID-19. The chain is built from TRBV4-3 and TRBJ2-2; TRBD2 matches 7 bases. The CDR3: CASSQASGKNTGELFF. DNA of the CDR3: TGCGCCAGCAGCCAGGCGAGCGGGAAGAACACCGGGGAGCTGTTTTTT.